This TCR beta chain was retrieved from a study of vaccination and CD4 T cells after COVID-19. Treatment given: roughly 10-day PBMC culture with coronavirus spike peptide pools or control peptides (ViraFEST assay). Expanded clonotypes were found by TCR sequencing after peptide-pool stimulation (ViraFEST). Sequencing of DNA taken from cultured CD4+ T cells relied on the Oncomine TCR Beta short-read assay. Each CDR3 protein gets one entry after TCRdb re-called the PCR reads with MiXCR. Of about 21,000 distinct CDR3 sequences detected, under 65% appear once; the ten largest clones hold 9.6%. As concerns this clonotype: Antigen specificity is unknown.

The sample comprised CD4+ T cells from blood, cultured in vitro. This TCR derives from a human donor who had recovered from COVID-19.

The CDR3 sequence: CSADGTGNYGYTF. In nucleotides, the CDR3 is TGCAGCGCTGATGGGACTGGGAACTATGGCTACACCTTC. The rearrangement links TRBV29-1 to TRBJ1-2; D perhaps matches TRBD1 (5 bases). Germline V lookup: CDR1 SQVTM, CDR2 ANQGSEA. V lost 7 bases and J lost 2, with 14 bases in between. CDR3 length equals 13 residues.